The 19 T cell receptor beta chains presented below share a single source sample, sequenced in a study of patients and donors after allogeneic stem cell transplantation (dated by TCRdb to 2019 to 2021). The library came from RT-PCR. Instrument used: NextSeq 550. The raw public data were reprocessed by TCRdb itself: fastp quality trimming at Q25, MiXCR clonotype calling, in-frame beta chains only. Each entry merges the rows of one CDR3 protein and shows their most common DNA and genes. In all, the sample holds roughly 940,000 distinct CDR3 sequences, and approximately 18% of those were seen once. The top ten clones comprise 5% to 7.5% of the sample. The sample was blood, either unsorted or a sorted T cell fraction (not recorded which). The source is a human donor who was either an allogeneic HSCT recipient or a stem cell or donor lymphocyte infusion donor (not recorded which). It is not recorded whose cells these are; they may come from a transplant donor.

This chain joins TRBV20-1 and TRBJ2-1, with 7 bases identical to TRBD1. Germline-derived CDR1 and CDR2 are DFQATT and SNEGSKA (reference sequence). CDR3 length equals 14 residues. Unmatched junction bases numbered 10, after V lost 4 bases and J lost 7 bases. The CDR3 DNA reads as TGCAGTGCTAAAAGGGACAGCCTTTGGAATGAGCAGTTCTTC. Protein product: CSAKRDSLWNEQFF.

This clonotype occurred a few times. The final CDR3 position lacks the conserved phenylalanine or tryptophan, pointing to a likely read error. The DNA is left out, because the CDR3 cannot be placed on it with certainty; the CDR3 is given as TCRdb lists it. This rearrangement joins TRBV7-9 to TRBJ1-1; the D call TRBD1 from the table was never checked on the DNA. The CDR3 is 13 residues long, ends included. Germline V gene data show CDR1 as SEHNR and CDR2 as FQNEAQ (reference sequence). Here the CDR3 reads CASSLADGGTFLR.

The rearrangement uses TRBV7-6 and TRBJ1-2; no firm D call. Germline V gene data show CDR1 as SGHVS and CDR2 as FNYEAQ. CDR3 length equals 13 residues. The ends were cut back, 5 bases at V and 5 bases at J, with 12 bases in the middle. CDR3 in amino acids: CASSPDYYYGYTF. CDR3 DNA sequence: TGTGCCAGCAGCCCCGACTATTATTATGGCTACACCTTC. Using reference TRBV7-6 and TRBJ1-2 for the parts outside the CDR3, the full variable domain is GAGVSQSPRYKVTKRGQDVALRCDPISGHVSLYWYRQALGQGPEFLTYFNYEAQQDKSGLPNDRFSAERPEGSISTLTIQRTEQRDSAMYRCASSPDYYYGYTFGSGTRLTVV.

With regard to this clonotype: A much larger clone differs by one base, so this may be a read error. The chain carries TRBV5-1 and TRBJ2-7; D remains ambiguous. There are 14 residues in the CDR3. The germline V gene has CDR1 SGHRS and CDR2 YFSETQ. CDR3 loop: CASSLGSSAYEQNF. The DNA for the CDR3 is TGCGCCAGCAGCTTGGGTTCGTCGGCCTACGAGCAGAACTTC.

This clonotype was observed at least ten times. This chain joins TRBV6-5 and TRBJ1-3; 10 bases are shared with TRBD1. V trimming: 4 bases; J trimming: 2 bases; junction bases outside the gene matches: 5. CDR3 length: 16 amino acids. The germline CDR1 and CDR2 sequences are MNHEY and SVGAGI. CDR3 nucleotides: TGTGCCAGCAGTTCCTTGGACAGGGGGGCTGGAAACACCATATATTTT. This codes for CASSSLDRGAGNTIYF.

For this clonotype: One end of the junction is discordant with germline, which a read error may explain. Here the CDR3 reads CASSLATAFESF. CDR3 bases: TGTGCCAGCAGCTTAGCCACAGCCTTCGAGTCTTTT. This sequence joins TRBV7-8 and TRBJ2-2, with no clear D. The CDR3 is 12 amino acids. CDR1 is SGHVS, CDR2 FQNEAQ, per germline.

There are a few counts of this clonotype. The chain employs TRBV4-2 and TRBJ1-4; 9 bases fit TRBD1. The CDR3 is 17 amino acids. Germline CDR1 reads LGHNA; CDR2 reads YNFKEQ. The V segment lost 0 bases and the J segment 7 bases; nucleotides outside the gene matches: 9. The CDR3 reads CASSQEGSGTGREKLFF. CDR3 bases: TGTGCCAGCAGCCAAGAGGGCTCCGGGACAGGGCGTGAAAAACTGTTTTTT.

This chain links TRBV12-3 or TRBV12-4 with TRBJ1-1, with no clear D. Trimming took 5 bases from V and 1 from J, leaving 11 bases between them. The CDR3 is made up of 14 amino acids. CDR3 amino acids: CASSLTHRNTEAFF. In DNA, the CDR3 is TGTGCCAGCAGTCTCACACACAGGAACACTGAAGCTTTCTTT.

The chain combines TRBV3-1 with TRBJ2-3; 7 bases agree with TRBD2. The CDR3 has 16 amino acids. Germline-derived CDR1 and CDR2 are LGHDT and YNNKEL (reference sequence). The trim removed 4 bases at V and 2 bases at J, leaving 9 bases unmatched. CDR3 protein: CASSRSSGGPTDTQYF. The CDR3 nucleotides read TGTGCCAGCAGCCGATCTTCGGGGGGACCCACAGATACGCAGTATTTT.

This clonotype was counted only a few times. The gene calls are TRBV18 and TRBJ2-4; TRBD2 agrees at 8 bases. The germline gives CDR1 KGHSH, CDR2 LQKENI. V shed 1 base and J 3 bases; nucleotides not matched to a gene: 2. The CDR3 runs 15 residues. The CDR3 spells CASSPQAGGKNIQYF. The CDR3, as DNA: TGTGCCAGCTCACCACAGGCGGGAGGCAAAAACATTCAGTACTTC.

J is TRBJ2-1 and V is TRBV24-1, with 9 bases aligning to TRBD2. In germline, CDR1 is KGHDR, CDR2 SFDVKD. This CDR3 has 15 amino acids. Trimming took 3 bases from V and 8 from J; bases not matched to a gene: 7. The CDR3 spells CATSDRSGRGDEQFF. CDR3 DNA sequence: TGTGCCACCAGTGATCGTAGCGGGAGAGGCGATGAGCAGTTCTTC.

This clonotype appeared a few times. This chain connects TRBV15 to TRBJ2-4; TRBD1 aligns across 7 bases. From germline, CDR1 is LNHNV and CDR2 YYDKDF (reference sequence). The junction had 8 bases not matched to a gene; V was cut back by 2 bases and J by 1 base. This CDR3 comprises 17 residues. Here the CDR3 DNA reads TGTGCCACCAGCAGACAAGGGGGCCCAGGGGCCAAAAACATTCAGTACTTC. It specifies CATSRQGGPGAKNIQYF.

The chain couples TRBV7-2 to TRBJ1-1; 9 nucleotides align to TRBD1. The ends lost 6 bases at V and 1 base at J; junction bases unmatched: 9. CDR3 size: 16 residues. Per the germline V gene, CDR1 is SGHTA and CDR2 is FQGNSA. CDR3: CASSRNRGLGNTEAFF. The DNA of the CDR3 is TGTGCCAGCAGTCGTAACAGGGGGCTGGGGAACACTGAAGCTTTCTTT.

This clonotype came up a few times. The chain recombines TRBV24-1 with TRBJ2-5; D not certain. In germline, CDR1 is KGHDR, CDR2 SFDVKD. V shed 3 bases and J shed 0 bases, with 10 bases lying between them. The CDR3 is 15 residues long. CDR3 in amino acids: CATSDKTRYQETQYF. The CDR3 DNA is TGTGCCACCAGTGATAAGACCAGGTACCAAGAGACCCAGTACTTC.

This clonotype occurred a few times. Here the CDR3 reads CASSLSAERHPGGYTF. CDR3 nucleotides: TGTGCCAGCAGTTTATCAGCTGAAAGGCATCCCGGCGGCTACACCTTC. This rearrangement joins TRBV27 to TRBJ1-2; D ambiguous. V was shortened by 0 bases and J by 8 bases, with 19 bases between the two germline ends. The germline gives CDR1 MNHEY, CDR2 SMNVEV (reference sequence). CDR3 length equals 16 residues.

There are many counts of this clonotype. The chain carries TRBV12-3 or TRBV12-4 and TRBJ2-5, with a tentative D call TRBD2 (6 bases). This CDR3 region has 14 residues. V lost 1 base and J lost 1, with 7 bases in between. The CDR3 sequence is CASSLERAQETQYF. DNA of the CDR3: TGTGCCAGCAGTTTAGAGCGGGCCCAAGAGACCCAGTACTTC.

This clonotype was observed many times. The chain has TRBV29-1 and TRBJ2-1; TRBD2 agrees at 10 bases. This CDR3 is 15 amino acids long. The V and J ends lost 5 bases and 8 bases, in that order; junction bases with no gene match: 12. The germline gives CDR1 SQVTM, CDR2 ANQGSEA. CDR3 loop: CSVRASGGPSDEQFF. The CDR3 DNA sequence: TGCAGCGTTAGGGCTAGCGGGGGACCTTCTGATGAGCAGTTCTTC.

This rearrangement joins TRBV6-5 to TRBJ2-2; a possible D gene is TRBD2 (7 bases). V was clipped by 0 bases and J by 3 bases, with 11 bases between them. The germline CDR1 and CDR2 sequences are MNHEY and SVGAGI. This CDR3 comprises 16 residues. CDR3 in DNA: TGTGCCAGCAGTTACTCAGGGGGGGCTGACACCGGGGAGCTGTTTTTT. Encoded protein: CASSYSGGADTGELFF.

This clonotype was observed a few times. In DNA, the CDR3 is TGTGCCAGCAGTAGGGATCACACAGATACGCAGTATTTT. The encoded protein is CASSRDHTDTQYF. The chain carries TRBV12-3 or TRBV12-4 and TRBJ2-3; D call uncertain. This CDR3 is 13 amino acids long. Trimming took off 5 bases at V and 2 bases at J, with 8 bases between the two ends.